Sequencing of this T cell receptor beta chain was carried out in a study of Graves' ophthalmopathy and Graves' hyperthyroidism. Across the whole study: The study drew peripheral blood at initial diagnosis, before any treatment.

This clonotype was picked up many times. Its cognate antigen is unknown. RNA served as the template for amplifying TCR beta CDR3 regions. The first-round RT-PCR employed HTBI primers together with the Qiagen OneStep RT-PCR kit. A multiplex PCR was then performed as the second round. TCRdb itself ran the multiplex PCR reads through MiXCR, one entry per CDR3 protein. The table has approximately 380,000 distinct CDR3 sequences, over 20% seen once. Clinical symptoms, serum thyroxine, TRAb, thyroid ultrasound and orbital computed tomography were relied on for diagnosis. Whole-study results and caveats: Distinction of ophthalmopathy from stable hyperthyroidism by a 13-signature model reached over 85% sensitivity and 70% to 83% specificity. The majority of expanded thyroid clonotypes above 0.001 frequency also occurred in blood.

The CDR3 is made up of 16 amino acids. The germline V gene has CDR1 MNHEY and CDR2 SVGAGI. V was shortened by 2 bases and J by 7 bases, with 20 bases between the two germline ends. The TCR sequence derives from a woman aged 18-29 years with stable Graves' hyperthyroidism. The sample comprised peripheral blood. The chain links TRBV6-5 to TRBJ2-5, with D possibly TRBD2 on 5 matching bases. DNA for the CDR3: TGTGCCAGCAGTTACAGCCGAGGGTCTAGCCCCGGGACCCAGTACTTC. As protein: CASSYSRGSSPGTQYF.